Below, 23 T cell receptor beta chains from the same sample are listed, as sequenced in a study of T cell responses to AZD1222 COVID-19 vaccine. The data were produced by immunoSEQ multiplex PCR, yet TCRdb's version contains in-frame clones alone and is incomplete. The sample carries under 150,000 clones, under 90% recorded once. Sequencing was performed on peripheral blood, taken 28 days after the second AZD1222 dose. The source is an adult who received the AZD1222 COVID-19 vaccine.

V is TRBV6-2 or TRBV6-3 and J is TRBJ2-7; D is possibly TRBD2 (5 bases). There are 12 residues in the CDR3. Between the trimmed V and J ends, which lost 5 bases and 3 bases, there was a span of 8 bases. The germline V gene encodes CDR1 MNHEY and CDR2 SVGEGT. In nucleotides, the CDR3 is TGTGCCAGCAGTGAGGGTGTCTACGAGCAGTACTTC. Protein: CASSEGVYEQYF.

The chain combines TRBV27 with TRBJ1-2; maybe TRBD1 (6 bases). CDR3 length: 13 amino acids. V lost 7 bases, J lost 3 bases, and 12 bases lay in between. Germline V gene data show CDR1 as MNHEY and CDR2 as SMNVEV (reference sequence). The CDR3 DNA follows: TGTGCCAGCACCGGGGGGGCAGACTATGGCTACACCTTC. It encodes CASTGGADYGYTF.

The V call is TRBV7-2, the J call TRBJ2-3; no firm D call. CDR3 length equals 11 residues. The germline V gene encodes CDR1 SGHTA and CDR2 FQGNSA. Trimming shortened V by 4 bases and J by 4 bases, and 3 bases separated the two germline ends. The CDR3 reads CASSWADTQYF. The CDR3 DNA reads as TGTGCCAGCAGCTGGGCAGATACGCAGTATTTT. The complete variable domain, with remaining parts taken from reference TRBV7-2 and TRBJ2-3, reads GAGVSQSPSNKVTEKGKDVELRCDPISGHTALYWYRQSLGQGLEFLIYFQGNSAPDKSGLPSDRFSAERTGGSVSTLTIQRTQQEDSAVYLCASSWADTQYFGPGTRLTVL.

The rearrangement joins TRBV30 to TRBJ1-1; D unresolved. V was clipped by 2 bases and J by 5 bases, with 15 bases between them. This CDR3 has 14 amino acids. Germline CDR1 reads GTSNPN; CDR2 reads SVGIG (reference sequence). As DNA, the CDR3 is TGTGCCTGGAGTCCTCCGAGGGCGTGGACTGAAGCTTTCTTT. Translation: CAWSPPRAWTEAFF.

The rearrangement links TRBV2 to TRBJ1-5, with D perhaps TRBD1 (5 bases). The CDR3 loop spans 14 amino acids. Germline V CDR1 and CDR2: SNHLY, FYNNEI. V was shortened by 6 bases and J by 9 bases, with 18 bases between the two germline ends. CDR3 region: CASREGLAVTPQHF. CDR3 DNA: TGTGCCAGCAGGGAGGGACTGGCGGTGACGCCCCAGCATTTT.

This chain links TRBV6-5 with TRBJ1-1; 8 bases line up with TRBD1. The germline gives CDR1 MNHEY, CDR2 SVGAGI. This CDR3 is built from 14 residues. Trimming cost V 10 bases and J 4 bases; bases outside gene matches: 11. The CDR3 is CAIGGKTGGTEAFF. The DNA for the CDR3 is TGTGCCATTGGGGGAAAAACAGGGGGCACTGAAGCTTTCTTT.

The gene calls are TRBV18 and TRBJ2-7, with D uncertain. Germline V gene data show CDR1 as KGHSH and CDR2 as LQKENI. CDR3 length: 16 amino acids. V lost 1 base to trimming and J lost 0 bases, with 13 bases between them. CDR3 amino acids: CASSPLPGSNSYEQYV. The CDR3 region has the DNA TGTGCCAGCTCACCACTACCGGGCTCGAACTCCTACGAGCAGTACGTC.

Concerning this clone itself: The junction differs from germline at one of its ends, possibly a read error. The CDR3 sequence is CASSGLTGSVTGELFF. The DNA of the CDR3 is TGTGCCAGTAGTGGGCTGACTGGATCTGTTACCGGGGAGCTGTTTTTT. The chain joins TRBV2 to TRBJ2-2; no reliable D call. Germline assignment: CDR1 SNHLY and CDR2 FYNNEI. The CDR3 spans 16 residues. Using reference TRBV2 and TRBJ2-2 for the parts outside the CDR3, the full variable domain is EPEVTQTPSHQVTQMGQEVILRCVPISNHLYFYWYRQILGQKVEFLVSFYNNEISEKSEIFDDQFSVERPDGSNFTLKIRSTKLEDSAMYFCASSGLTGSVTGELFFGEGSRLTVL.

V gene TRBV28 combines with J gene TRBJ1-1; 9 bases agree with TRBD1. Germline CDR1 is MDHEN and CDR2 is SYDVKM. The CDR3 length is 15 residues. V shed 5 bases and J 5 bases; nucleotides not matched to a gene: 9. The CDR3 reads CASSPYFGTGTEAFF. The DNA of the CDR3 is TGTGCCAGCAGTCCTTACTTCGGGACAGGGACTGAAGCTTTCTTT.

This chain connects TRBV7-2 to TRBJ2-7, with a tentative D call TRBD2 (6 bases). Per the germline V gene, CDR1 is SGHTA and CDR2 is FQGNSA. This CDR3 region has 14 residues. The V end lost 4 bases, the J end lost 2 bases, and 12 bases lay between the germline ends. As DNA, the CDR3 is TGTGCCAGCAGCTCTGGACTAAAGACCTACGAGCAGTACTTC. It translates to CASSSGLKTYEQYF.

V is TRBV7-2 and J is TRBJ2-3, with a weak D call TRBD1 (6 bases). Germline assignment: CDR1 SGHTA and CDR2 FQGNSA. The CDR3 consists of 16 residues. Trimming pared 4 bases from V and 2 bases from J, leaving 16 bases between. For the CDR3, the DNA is TGTGCCAGCAGCTGGGTACAGGGTGTGCTCACAGATACGCAGTATTTT. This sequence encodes CASSWVQGVLTDTQYF. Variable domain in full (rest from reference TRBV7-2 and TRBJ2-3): GAGVSQSPSNKVTEKGKDVELRCDPISGHTALYWYRQSLGQGLEFLIYFQGNSAPDKSGLPSDRFSAERTGGSVSTLTIQRTQQEDSAVYLCASSWVQGVLTDTQYFGPGTRLTVL.

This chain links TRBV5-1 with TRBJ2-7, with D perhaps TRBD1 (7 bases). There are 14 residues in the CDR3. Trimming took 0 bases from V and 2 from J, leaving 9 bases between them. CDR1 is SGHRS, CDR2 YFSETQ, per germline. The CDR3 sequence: CASSLAGGPYEQYF. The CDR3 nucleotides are TGCGCCAGCAGCTTGGCAGGGGGGCCCTACGAGCAGTACTTC.

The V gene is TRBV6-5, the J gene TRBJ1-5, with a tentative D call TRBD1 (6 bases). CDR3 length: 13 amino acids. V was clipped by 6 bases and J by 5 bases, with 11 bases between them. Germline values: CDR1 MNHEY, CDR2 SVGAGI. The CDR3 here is CASSQQGYQPQHF. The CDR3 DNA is TGTGCCAGCAGCCAACAGGGATATCAGCCCCAGCATTTT.

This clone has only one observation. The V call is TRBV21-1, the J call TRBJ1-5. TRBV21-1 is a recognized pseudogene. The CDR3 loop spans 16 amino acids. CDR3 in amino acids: CASSSQRGVANQPQHF. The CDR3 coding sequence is TGTGCCAGCAGCTCCCAACGGGGGGTTGCTAATCAGCCCCAGCATTTT.

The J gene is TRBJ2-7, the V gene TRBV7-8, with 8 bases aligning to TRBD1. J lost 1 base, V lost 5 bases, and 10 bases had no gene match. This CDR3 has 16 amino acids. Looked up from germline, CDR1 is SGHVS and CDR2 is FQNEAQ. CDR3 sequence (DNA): TGTGCCAGCAGCCAAGGACAGGGAGGTAGATCCTACGAGCAGTACTTC. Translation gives CASSQGQGGRSYEQYF. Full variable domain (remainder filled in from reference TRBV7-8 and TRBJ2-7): GAGVSQSPRYKVAKRGQDVALRCDPISGHVSLFWYQQALGQGPEFLTYFQNEAQLDKSGLPSDRFFAERPEGSVSTLKIQRTQQEDSAVYLCASSQGQGGRSYEQYFGPGTRLTVT.

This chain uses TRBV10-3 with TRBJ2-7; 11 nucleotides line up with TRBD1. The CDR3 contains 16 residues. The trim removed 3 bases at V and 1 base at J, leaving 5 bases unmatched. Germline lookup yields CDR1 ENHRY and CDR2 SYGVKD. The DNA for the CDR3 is TGTGCCATCAGTGACTCGGACAGGGGGCCATCCTACGAGCAGTACTTC. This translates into CAISDSDRGPSYEQYF.

CDR3 coding DNA: TGTGCCAGCAGCCCCCGGCTAACGAACACTGAAGCTTTCTTT. Amino acid sequence: CASSPRLTNTEAFF. This chain joins TRBV11-2 and TRBJ1-1; D remains ambiguous. V lost 5 bases, J lost 1 base, and 11 bases lay in between. The CDR3 is 14 residues long. The germline gives CDR1 SGHAT, CDR2 FQNNGV.

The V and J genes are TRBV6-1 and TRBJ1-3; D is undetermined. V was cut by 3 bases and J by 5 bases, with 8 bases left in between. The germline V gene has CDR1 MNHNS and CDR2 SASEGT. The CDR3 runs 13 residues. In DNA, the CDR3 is TGTGCCAGCAGTGATATGGGAAGAAACACCATATATTTT. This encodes CASSDMGRNTIYF.

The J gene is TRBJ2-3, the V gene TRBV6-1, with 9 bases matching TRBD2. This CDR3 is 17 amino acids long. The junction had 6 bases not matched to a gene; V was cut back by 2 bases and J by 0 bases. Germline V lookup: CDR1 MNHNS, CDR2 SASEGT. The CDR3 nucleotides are TGTGCCAGCAGTGAATGGGCTAGCGGGGCTAGCACAGATACGCAGTATTTT. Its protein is CASSEWASGASTDTQYF.

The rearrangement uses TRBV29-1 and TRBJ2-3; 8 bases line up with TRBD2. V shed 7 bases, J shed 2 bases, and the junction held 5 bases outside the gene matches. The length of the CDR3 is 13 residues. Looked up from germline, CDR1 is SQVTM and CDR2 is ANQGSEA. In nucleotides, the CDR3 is TGCAGCGCCTTAGCGGGATACACAGATACGCAGTATTTT. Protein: CSALAGYTDTQYF.

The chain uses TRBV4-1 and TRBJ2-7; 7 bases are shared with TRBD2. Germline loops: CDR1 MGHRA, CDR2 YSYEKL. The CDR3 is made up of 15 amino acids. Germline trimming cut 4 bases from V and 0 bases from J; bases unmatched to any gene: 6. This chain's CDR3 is CASSPQAGVSYEQYF. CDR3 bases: TGCGCCAGCAGCCCACAGGCGGGGGTCTCCTACGAGCAGTACTTC.

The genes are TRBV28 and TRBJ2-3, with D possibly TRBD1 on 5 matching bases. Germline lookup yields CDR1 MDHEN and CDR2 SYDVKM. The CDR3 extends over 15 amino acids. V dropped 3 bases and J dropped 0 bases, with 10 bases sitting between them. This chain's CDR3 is CASSFLGESTDTQYF. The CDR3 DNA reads TGTGCCAGCAGTTTTTTAGGGGAAAGCACAGATACGCAGTATTTT.

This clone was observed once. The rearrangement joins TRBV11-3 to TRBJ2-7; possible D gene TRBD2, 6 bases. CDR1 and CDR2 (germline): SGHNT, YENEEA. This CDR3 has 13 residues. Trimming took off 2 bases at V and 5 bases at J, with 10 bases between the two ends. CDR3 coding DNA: TGTGCCAGCAGCTTAAGCACTAGCCACGAGCAGTACTTC. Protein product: CASSLSTSHEQYF.